This T cell receptor beta chain was sequenced in a study of blood T cell repertoires in COVID-19. Study-level background: There were acute and convalescent COVID-19 samples, and they came from the United States, Italy and Spain. T cells, B-cell-depleted T cells, or PBMCs supplied cDNA or gDNA.

In the source study's methods: Counts of nucleated cells, estimated from reference gene primer amplification, were obtained. Only in-frame clones appear in the TCRdb table, and some are missing; sequencing was by immunoSEQ multiplex PCR. D and trimming come from the DNA, and the V and J calls and clone size come from that table. Of roughly 190,000 clones listed, about 90% are singletons. The sample holds one count of this clone. The receptor was derived from a man aged 60-69 years with active or convalescent COVID-19. The sample consisted of peripheral blood.

In DNA, the CDR3 is TGCGCCAGCAGCGCCTCCGGGACAGGGCCCACCGGGGAGCTGTTTTTT. Protein: CASSASGTGPTGELFF. The chain links TRBV5-1 to TRBJ2-2; 9 bases are a match to TRBD1. The germline V gene has CDR1 SGHRS and CDR2 YFSETQ. The J segment lost 4 bases and the V segment lost 4 bases, leaving 8 bases of the junction unmatched. This CDR3 contains 16 residues.